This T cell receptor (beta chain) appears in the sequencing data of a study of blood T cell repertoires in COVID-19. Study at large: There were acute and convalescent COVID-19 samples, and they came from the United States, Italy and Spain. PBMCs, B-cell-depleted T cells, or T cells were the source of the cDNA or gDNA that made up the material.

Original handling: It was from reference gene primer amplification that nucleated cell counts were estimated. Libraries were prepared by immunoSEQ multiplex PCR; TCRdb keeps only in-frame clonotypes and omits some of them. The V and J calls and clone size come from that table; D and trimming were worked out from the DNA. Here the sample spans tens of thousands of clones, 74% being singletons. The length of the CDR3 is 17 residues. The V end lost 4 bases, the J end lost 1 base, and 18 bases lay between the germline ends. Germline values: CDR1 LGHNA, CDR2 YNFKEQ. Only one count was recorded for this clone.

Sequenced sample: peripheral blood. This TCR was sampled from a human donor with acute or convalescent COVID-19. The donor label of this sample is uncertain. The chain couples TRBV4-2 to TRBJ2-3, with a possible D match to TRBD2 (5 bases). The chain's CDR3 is CASSPLLGEVGTDTQYF. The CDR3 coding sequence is TGTGCCAGCAGCCCGCTCCTGGGAGAGGTAGGCACAGATACGCAGTATTTT.